The rows below give T cell receptor beta chains drawn from one sample of a study of T cells in Graves' hyperthyroidism and ophthalmopathy. Each CDR3 protein gets one entry after TCRdb re-called the multiplex PCR reads with MiXCR. Of roughly 740,000 distinct CDR3 sequences in the sample, around 17% were seen once. Material: blood. These receptors were collected from a man in his late teens or twenties with Graves' hyperthyroidism. The CDR3 runs from the conserved cysteine through the conserved F or W. Each record gives: D gene, clone size, V gene, J gene, CDR3 DNA, CDR3 protein. A D gene is named only where the DNA matches it firmly. Clone size, where shown, is once, few, many, or a class for clones that have expanded.

>NA|NA|TRBV6-5|TRBJ2-7
TGTGCCAGCAGTTACTCGGGCAGGACTGCTTCCTACGAGCAGTACTTC
CASSYSGRTASYEQYF
>NA|many|TRBV12-3/TRBV12-4|TRBJ2-5
TGTGCCAGCCTAGAGGAGGTAGAGACCCAGTACTTC
CASLEEVETQYF
>NA|NA|TRBV10-3|TRBJ2-6
TGTGCCATCAGTGAGTCGAAAGGGTCTGGGGCCAACGTCCTGACTTTC
CAISESKGSGANVLTF
>TRBD2|NA|TRBV5-6|TRBJ2-1
TGTGCCAGCAGCTTGGGTTCTAGCGGAGTTCACAGCTCCTACAATGAGCAGTTCTTC
CASSLGSSGVHSSYNEQFF
>NA|NA|TRBV20-1|TRBJ2-4
TGCAGTGCTAAGCGGGTAGCATTCAAAAACATTCAGTACTTC
CSAKRVAFKNIQYF
>TRBD2|NA|TRBV20-1|TRBJ2-1
TGCAGTGCAGCCCCTCTAGCGGGAGACTACAATGAGCAGTTCTTC
CSAAPLAGDYNEQFF
>NA|NA|TRBV7-9|TRBJ2-4
TGTGCCAGCAGCTTAGCGATAGCCAAAAACATTCAGTACTTC
CASSLAIAKNIQYF
>TRBD2|many|TRBV28|TRBJ2-3
TGTGCCAGCAGTTTTCCTAGCGGGAGGGCCTGGGATACGCAGTATTTT
CASSFPSGRAWDTQYF
>NA|NA|TRBV11-2|TRBJ2-7
TGTGCCAGCAGCTTATTCTCAGGGGCCGACGAGCAGTACTTC
CASSLFSGADEQYF
>NA|few|TRBV10-2|TRBJ1-5
TGCGCCAGCAGCCTAGGGTGGAAACAGCCCCAGCATTTT
CASSLGWKQPQHF
>TRBD2|many|TRBV7-9|TRBJ2-3
TGTGCCAGCAGCTTCTACGGGAGGGCGAGGGATACGCAGTATTTT
CASSFYGRARDTQYF
>NA|many|TRBV28|TRBJ2-1
TGTGCCAGCAACGGTATCTACAATGAGCAGTTCTTC
CASNGIYNEQFF
>TRBD2|few|TRBV27|TRBJ2-1
TGTGCCAGCAGTCCGGGACTAGCCGCCAATGAGCAGTTCTTC
CASSPGLAANEQFF
>NA|many|TRBV18|TRBJ2-4
TGTGCCAGCTCTCGTGAAAACATTCAGTACTTC
CASSRENIQYF
>NA|few|TRBV28|TRBJ2-5
TGTGCCAGCGAAGTGTTTGGGAAAGAGACCCAGTACTTC
CASEVFGKETQYF
>NA|many|TRBV2|TRBJ2-5
TGTGCCAGCAGTGTCTGGCAGGGGGGAGAGACCCAGTACTTC
CASSVWQGGETQYF
>NA|many|TRBV12-5|TRBJ2-1
TGTGCTAGTGGTCGGACAATCAATGAGCAGTTCTTC
CASGRTINEQFF
>TRBD1|few|TRBV11-2|TRBJ2-1
TGTGCCAGCAGCTCCCAGACAGGGTACAATGAGCAGTTCTTC
CASSSQTGYNEQFF
>NA|NA|TRBV5-4|TRBJ2-3
TGTGCCAGCAAGTCTGGTAGCACAGATACGCAGTATTTT
CASKSGSTDTQYF
>TRBD1|NA|TRBV7-9|TRBJ2-2
TGTGCCAGCAGCGAAGACAGGGGCCAGAACACCGGGGAGCTGTTTTTT
CASSEDRGQNTGELFF
>NA|NA|TRBV29-1|TRBJ2-1
TGCAGCGTTGAAGATCAGTGGCTAAAAAATGAGCAGTTCTTC
CSVEDQWLKNEQFF
>NA|once|TRBV5-5|TRBJ2-7
TGTGCCAGCAGCCCTCGACAGTTCTCCTACGAGCAGTACTTC
CASSPRQFSYEQYF
>TRBD1|few|TRBV19|TRBJ1-2
TGTGCCAGTGCCCGGGACAGGGTCAACTATGGCTACACCTTC
CASARDRVNYGYTF
>NA|many|TRBV30|TRBJ2-7
TGTGCCTGGAGTGTAAGGGGGCTAGCGACGGAGGTCAAGCAGTACTTC
CAWSVRGLATEVKQYF
>NA|few|TRBV6-1|TRBJ2-1
TGTGCCAGCAGTGAATTGGAAGGGAAAAATGAGCAGTTCTTC
CASSELEGKNEQFF
>TRBD1|few|TRBV20-1|TRBJ1-5
TGCAGTGCTAGCAGACAGGGAGGCGGTCAGCCCCAGCATTTT
CSASRQGGGQPQHF
>NA|few|TRBV6-1|TRBJ2-3
TGTGCCAGCAAGTTTCCTAGCACAGATACGCAGTATTTT
CASKFPSTDTQYF
>NA|many|TRBV20-1|TRBJ2-3
TGCAGTGCTAGACAGGCAAGGAGCACAGATACGCAGTATTTT
CSARQARSTDTQYF
>NA|NA|TRBV6-1|TRBJ2-5
TGTGCCAGCAGGGCCGGGACACACCAAGAGACCCAGTACTTC
CASRAGTHQETQYF
>NA|NA|TRBV5-1|TRBJ1-1
TGCGCCAGCAGCTTGGGCGGGATTGGCACTGAAGCTTTCTTT
CASSLGGIGTEAFF
>NA|many|TRBV7-8|TRBJ2-7
TGTGCCAGCAGCCCCGAACGAGGCTACGAGCAGTACTTC
CASSPERGYEQYF
>TRBD1|NA|TRBV2|TRBJ2-7
TGTGCCAGCAGAGGGACAGGGGTTCCAGACGAGCAGTACTTC
CASRGTGVPDEQYF
>TRBD2|many|TRBV3-1|TRBJ2-3
TGTGCCAGCAGACAACTAGCGGGAGTTACAGATACGCAGTATTTT
CASRQLAGVTDTQYF
>NA|many|TRBV5-1|TRBJ1-1
TGCGCCAGCGCTGCGGTCATGAACACTGAAGCTTTCTTT
CASAAVMNTEAFF
>NA|many|TRBV28|TRBJ2-7
TGTGCCAGCAGTTTAGTAGCTGGGGTGACCTACGTGCAGTACTTC
CASSLVAGVTYVQYF
>NA|few|TRBV28|TRBJ2-3
TGTGCCAGCTGTACTGGCGGGTCCACAGATACGCAGTATTTT
CASCTGGSTDTQYF
>NA|few|TRBV7-3|TRBJ2-3
TGTGCCAGCAGCCCTATGGACAGCACAGATACGCAGTATTTT
CASSPMDSTDTQYF
>NA|NA|TRBV20-1|TRBJ2-1
TGCAGTGCGGTCGTCTCCTGGGATGAGCAGTTCTTC
CSAVVSWDEQFF
>NA|many|TRBV28|TRBJ2-3
TGTGCCAGCAGTCTCCAGCGCCGAGATACGCAGTATTTT
CASSLQRRDTQYF
>NA|NA|TRBV6-4|TRBJ2-7
TGTGCCAGCAGGGGCAGGGCAGGGGCCATGGAGCAGTACTTC
CASRGRAGAMEQYF
>TRBD1|many|TRBV10-1|TRBJ2-1
TGCGCCAGCAGCCCCGACAGGGGGCTTGTCAATGAGCAGTTCTTC
CASSPDRGLVNEQFF
>NA|many|TRBV18|TRBJ1-1
TGTGCCAGCTCACCGGGCAGGGCGAACACTGAAGCTTTCTTT
CASSPGRANTEAFF